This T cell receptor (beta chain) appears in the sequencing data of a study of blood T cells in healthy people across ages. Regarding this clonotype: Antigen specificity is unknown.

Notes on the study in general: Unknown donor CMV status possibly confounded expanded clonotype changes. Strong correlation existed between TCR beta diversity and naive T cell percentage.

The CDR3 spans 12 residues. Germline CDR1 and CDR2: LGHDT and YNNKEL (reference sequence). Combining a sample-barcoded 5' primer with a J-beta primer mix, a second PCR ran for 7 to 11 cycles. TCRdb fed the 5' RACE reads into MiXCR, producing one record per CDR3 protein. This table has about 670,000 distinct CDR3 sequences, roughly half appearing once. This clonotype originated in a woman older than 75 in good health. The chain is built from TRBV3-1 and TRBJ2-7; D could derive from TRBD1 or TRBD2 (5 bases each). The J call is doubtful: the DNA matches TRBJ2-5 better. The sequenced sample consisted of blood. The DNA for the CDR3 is TGTGCCAGCGGGGGATGGGGAGAGACCCAGTACTTC. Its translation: CASGGWGETQYF.